This T cell receptor beta chain was sequenced in a study of blood T cells in healthy people across ages. Overall study results and limits: Long-lived donors had more naive CD4+ cells and higher diversity than aged donors.

Concerning this clonotype: Its antigen is unidentified.

It was with a sample-barcoded 5' primer and a J-beta primer mix that a second PCR of roughly 6 to 11 cycles was run. TCRdb redid the calling of the 5' RACE reads with MiXCR, one entry per CDR3 protein. The data contain about 770,000 distinct CDR3 sequences, 40% to 50% of them singletons. The CDR3 totals 14 residues. CDR1 and CDR2 (germline): DFQATT, SNEGSKA (reference sequence). V lost 3 bases and J lost 4, with 16 bases in between. This TCR was recovered from a man aged 55 to 70 in good health. The sample comprised blood. The V gene is TRBV20-1, the J gene TRBJ2-7, with D possibly matching TRBD1 (6 bases). The CDR3 protein is CSARHRGRGYEQYF. The CDR3 DNA reads TGCAGTGCTAGGCACCGTGGCAGGGGATACGAGCAGTACTTC.